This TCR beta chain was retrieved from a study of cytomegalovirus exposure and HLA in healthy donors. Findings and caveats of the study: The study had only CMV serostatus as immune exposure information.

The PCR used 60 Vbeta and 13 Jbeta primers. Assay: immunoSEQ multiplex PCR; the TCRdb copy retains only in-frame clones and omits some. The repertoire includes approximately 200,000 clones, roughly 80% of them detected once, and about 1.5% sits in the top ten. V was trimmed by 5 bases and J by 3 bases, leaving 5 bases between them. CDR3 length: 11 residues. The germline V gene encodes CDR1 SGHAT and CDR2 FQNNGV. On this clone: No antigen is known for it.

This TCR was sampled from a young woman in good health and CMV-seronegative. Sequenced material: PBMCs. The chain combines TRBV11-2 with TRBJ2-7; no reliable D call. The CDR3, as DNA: TGTGCCAGCAGCCACAGCTACGAGCAGTACTTC. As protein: CASSHSYEQYF. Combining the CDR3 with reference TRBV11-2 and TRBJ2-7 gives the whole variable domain EAGVAQSPRYKIIEKRQSVAFWCNPISGHATLYWYQQILGQGPKLLIQFQNNGVVDDSQLPKDRFSAERLKGVDSTLKIQPAKLEDSAVYLCASSHSYEQYFGPGTRLTVT.